These T cell receptor beta chains were read from a single sample in a study of T-cell memory formation after mild COVID-19. TCRdb used MiXCR to reprocess the 5' RACE reads, holding one entry per CDR3 protein. This sample has about 320,000 distinct CDR3 sequences, with approximately 14% found just once. Sequencing used PBMCs or a T cell subset sorted from them (not recorded which). The receptors shown here come from a man aged 18 to 29 who had mild COVID-19 (a few samples of this study predate the infection). Cell type and time point are not known. CDR3s include the opening cysteine and the closing phenylalanine or tryptophan. A D gene is named only where the DNA matches it firmly. A row's size may be missing; if present it is once, few, many or a size class.

j_gene: TRBJ2-1
d_gene: TRBD2
abundance: few
v_gene: TRBV27
CDR3nt: TGTGCCAGCAGTCTCTCCCCTAGCGGGGCTTACAATGAGCAGTTCTTC
CDR3aa: CASSLSPSGAYNEQFF

j_gene: TRBJ1-2
d_gene: .
abundance: .
v_gene: TRBV7-9
CDR3nt: TGTGCCAGCAGCTTAGATTTTCGGAACTACACCTTC
CDR3aa: CASSLDFRNYTF

j_gene: TRBJ2-3
d_gene: TRBD2
abundance: .
v_gene: TRBV7-3
CDR3nt: TGTGCCAGCAGCCCGCACCCCGGGGGGGCAATAGATACGCAGTATTTT
CDR3aa: CASSPHPGGAIDTQYF

j_gene: TRBJ2-5
d_gene: .
abundance: few
v_gene: TRBV4-1
CDR3nt: TGCGCCAGCAGCCAAGCTTTAGTCCCACCCTTGGACAGCCAAGAGACCCAGTACTTC
CDR3aa: CASSQALVPPLDSQETQYF

j_gene: TRBJ1-2
d_gene: .
abundance: few
v_gene: TRBV7-9
CDR3nt: TGTGCCAGCAGCCAACTGTCAGGGCTAGGGCGCTACACCTTC
CDR3aa: CASSQLSGLGRYTF

j_gene: TRBJ1-2
d_gene: .
abundance: few
v_gene: TRBV5-1
CDR3nt: TGCGCCAGCAGCTTGTCCGACCTTTATGGCTACACCTTC
CDR3aa: CASSLSDLYGYTF

j_gene: TRBJ2-1
d_gene: TRBD2
abundance: .
v_gene: TRBV4-2
CDR3nt: TGTGCCAGCAGCCAAGATAATCTCGGACTAGCGGGGGCTGCGAAAGGGTTCTTC
CDR3aa: CASSQDNLGLAGAAKGFF

j_gene: TRBJ2-5
d_gene: TRBD2
abundance: many
v_gene: TRBV7-2
CDR3nt: TGTGCCAGCAGCTTGGGACTAGGAAAGACCCAGTACTTC
CDR3aa: CASSLGLGKTQYF

j_gene: TRBJ2-5
d_gene: TRBD2
abundance: few
v_gene: TRBV7-2
CDR3nt: TGTGCCAGCAGCTTAATGGGCGGGGGGGCCTTGGAGACCCAGTACTTC
CDR3aa: CASSLMGGGALETQYF

j_gene: TRBJ2-5
d_gene: TRBD1
abundance: many
v_gene: TRBV11-2
CDR3nt: TGTGCCAGCAGCCACAGGGGTATTTCGTTGGAGACCCAGTACTTC
CDR3aa: CASSHRGISLETQYF

j_gene: TRBJ2-2
d_gene: TRBD1
abundance: .
v_gene: TRBV12-3/TRBV12-4
CDR3nt: TGTGCCAGCGGTGAGACAGGGGGAAACACCGGGGAGCTGTTTTTT
CDR3aa: CASGETGGNTGELFF

j_gene: TRBJ2-5
d_gene: .
abundance: .
v_gene: TRBV20-1
CDR3nt: TGCAGTGCCTTCTGGGCGAGGACCCAGTACTTC
CDR3aa: CSAFWARTQYF

j_gene: TRBJ2-5
d_gene: .
abundance: few
v_gene: TRBV4-1
CDR3nt: TGCGCCAGCAGCCTGGCCCCGCGAGCGGGAGAGACCCAGTACTTC
CDR3aa: CASSLAPRAGETQYF

j_gene: TRBJ2-7
d_gene: TRBD2
abundance: few
v_gene: TRBV11-3
CDR3nt: TGTGCCAGCAGCTTATATGGACTAGCCTCCGAGCAGTACTTC
CDR3aa: CASSLYGLASEQYF

j_gene: TRBJ1-3
d_gene: .
abundance: few
v_gene: TRBV12-3/TRBV12-4
CDR3nt: TGTGCCAGCAGCAGGACAGGAAACACCATATATTTT
CDR3aa: CASSRTGNTIYF

j_gene: TRBJ2-3
d_gene: .
abundance: .
v_gene: TRBV6-4
CDR3nt: TGTGCCAGCAGTGATACAGGGCTTGTAAATACGCAGTATTTT
CDR3aa: CASSDTGLVNTQYF

j_gene: TRBJ2-3
d_gene: .
abundance: many
v_gene: TRBV7-6
CDR3nt: TGTGCCAGCAGCTTAAAGAGGGGGGGCCCCGATACGCAGTATTTT
CDR3aa: CASSLKRGGPDTQYF

j_gene: TRBJ2-2
d_gene: .
abundance: few
v_gene: TRBV3-1
CDR3nt: TGTGCCAGCAGTCAATTCAGGGCCGGGGAGCTGTTTTTT
CDR3aa: CASSQFRAGELFF

j_gene: TRBJ1-4
d_gene: TRBD1
abundance: many
v_gene: TRBV12-3/TRBV12-4
CDR3nt: TGTGCCAGCAGTTTAAGGGGGCCCGGGGAAAAACTGTTTTTT
CDR3aa: CASSLRGPGEKLFF

j_gene: TRBJ1-2
d_gene: .
abundance: few
v_gene: TRBV5-6
CDR3nt: TGTGCCAGCAGCGGGGCGTGGCGGGATGGCTACACCTTC
CDR3aa: CASSGAWRDGYTF

j_gene: TRBJ2-7
d_gene: TRBD2
abundance: many
v_gene: TRBV18
CDR3nt: TGTGCCAGCTCAACGCTAGCGGACGAGCAGTACTTC
CDR3aa: CASSTLADEQYF

j_gene: TRBJ2-4
d_gene: .
abundance: few
v_gene: TRBV7-9
CDR3nt: TGTGCCAGCAGCCCCCAGGGGTGGGTAAACCAAAACATTCAGTACTTC
CDR3aa: CASSPQGWVNQNIQYF

j_gene: TRBJ2-1
d_gene: .
abundance: .
v_gene: TRBV11-3
CDR3nt: TGTGCCAGCAGCTTAGAGGGGGGCTACAATGAGCAGTTCTTC
CDR3aa: CASSLEGGYNEQFF

j_gene: TRBJ1-6
d_gene: .
abundance: .
v_gene: TRBV6-2/TRBV6-3
CDR3nt: TGTGCCAGCAGTTACGGGGGACGTTCACCCCTCCACTTT
CDR3aa: CASSYGGRSPLHF

j_gene: TRBJ1-1
d_gene: .
abundance: many
v_gene: TRBV5-1
CDR3nt: TGCGCCAGCAGCCCCGGGGCGGGGGCTGTCGACACTGAAGCTTTCTTT
CDR3aa: CASSPGAGAVDTEAFF

j_gene: TRBJ1-5
d_gene: .
abundance: .
v_gene: TRBV12-3/TRBV12-4
CDR3nt: TGTGCCAGCAGTTCCTCGGACAGAAAGCAGCCCCAGCATTTT
CDR3aa: CASSSSDRKQPQHF

j_gene: TRBJ1-5
d_gene: .
abundance: few
v_gene: TRBV6-5
CDR3nt: TGTGCCAGCAGCTATCTCACGTCCTCAGATCCCCGGCATTTT
CDR3aa: CASSYLTSSDPRHF

j_gene: TRBJ2-5
d_gene: .
abundance: few
v_gene: TRBV6-5
CDR3nt: TGTGCCAGCAGTGGACAAGGGGCAGACCAAGAGACCCAGTACTTC
CDR3aa: CASSGQGADQETQYF

j_gene: TRBJ2-7
d_gene: .
abundance: many
v_gene: TRBV7-8
CDR3nt: TGTGCCAGCAGCTTGGCCGGTGGTCCCTACGAGCAGTACTTC
CDR3aa: CASSLAGGPYEQYF

j_gene: TRBJ2-7
d_gene: .
abundance: few
v_gene: TRBV18
CDR3nt: TGTGCCAGCTCACCACCGCCAACTAGTCACCTCTTCGAGCAGTACTTC
CDR3aa: CASSPPPTSHLFEQYF

j_gene: TRBJ1-6
d_gene: .
abundance: few
v_gene: TRBV28
CDR3nt: TGTGCCAGCAGTCCGCCCCGGGCAGGCCGAAATTCACCCCTCCACTTT
CDR3aa: CASSPPRAGRNSPLHF

j_gene: TRBJ2-3
d_gene: TRBD1
abundance: few
v_gene: TRBV13
CDR3nt: TGTGCCAGCAGCACACGACAGGGAAGAACAGATACGCAGTATTTT
CDR3aa: CASSTRQGRTDTQYF

j_gene: TRBJ2-5
d_gene: .
abundance: .
v_gene: TRBV6-6
CDR3nt: TGTGCCAGCAGTTATCTGGCGAGGGAGACCCAGTACTTC
CDR3aa: CASSYLARETQYF

j_gene: TRBJ1-2
d_gene: .
abundance: .
v_gene: TRBV6-2/TRBV6-3
CDR3nt: TGTGCCAGCAGAACGACTAGTGCGGGCTACACCTTC
CDR3aa: CASRTTSAGYTF

j_gene: TRBJ1-2
d_gene: .
abundance: .
v_gene: TRBV5-1
CDR3nt: TGCGCCAGCGACGCCGGGGACGGGATATTGGGCTACACCTTC
CDR3aa: CASDAGDGILGYTF

j_gene: TRBJ2-3
d_gene: .
abundance: few
v_gene: TRBV11-2
CDR3nt: TGTGCCAGCAGCTTAGAGACTTCTACTAGCACAGATACGCAGTATTTT
CDR3aa: CASSLETSTSTDTQYF

j_gene: TRBJ1-4
d_gene: .
abundance: few
v_gene: TRBV7-2
CDR3nt: TGTGCCAGCAGCTTAGCGTTGGCAGGGCCAACTAATGAAAAACTGTTTTTT
CDR3aa: CASSLALAGPTNEKLFF

j_gene: TRBJ1-2
d_gene: .
abundance: .
v_gene: TRBV7-2
CDR3nt: TGTGCCAGCAGCTCAAACTACAGAGTTAACTATGGCTACACCTTC
CDR3aa: CASSSNYRVNYGYTF

j_gene: TRBJ2-5
d_gene: .
abundance: .
v_gene: TRBV4-2
CDR3nt: TGTGCCAGCAGCCAAGAGTCGGCGGCCCAAGAGACCCAGTACTTC
CDR3aa: CASSQESAAQETQYF

j_gene: TRBJ2-5
d_gene: .
abundance: few
v_gene: TRBV20-1
CDR3nt: TGCAGTGCGCCCCGGCCCCTAGGAGAGACCCAGTACTTC
CDR3aa: CSAPRPLGETQYF

j_gene: TRBJ2-1
d_gene: TRBD1
abundance: few
v_gene: TRBV24-1
CDR3nt: TGTGCCACCAGTGTGTTTAAGGGGGCGCAAAATGAGCAGTTCTTC
CDR3aa: CATSVFKGAQNEQFF

j_gene: TRBJ1-4
d_gene: TRBD1
abundance: .
v_gene: TRBV5-1
CDR3nt: TGCGCCAGCAGCTTGCAACGCAGGGGGGCTAATGAAAAACTGTTTTTT
CDR3aa: CASSLQRRGANEKLFF

j_gene: TRBJ2-3
d_gene: .
abundance: many
v_gene: TRBV4-1
CDR3nt: TGCGCCAGCAGCCAAGGGCAGGGCTTAAGCACAGATACGCAGTATTTT
CDR3aa: CASSQGQGLSTDTQYF

j_gene: TRBJ2-5
d_gene: TRBD1
abundance: .
v_gene: TRBV6-5
CDR3nt: TGTGCCAGCAGTCCCCGGGACAGGACTCCGGAGACCCAGTACTTC
CDR3aa: CASSPRDRTPETQYF

j_gene: TRBJ1-1
d_gene: .
abundance: few
v_gene: TRBV5-6
CDR3nt: TGTGCCAGCAGCTTTTCCTGGAGGGGGAAGAACACTGAAGCTTTCTTT
CDR3aa: CASSFSWRGKNTEAFF

j_gene: TRBJ1-1
d_gene: TRBD1
abundance: .
v_gene: TRBV6-6
CDR3nt: TGTGCCACCAAGGAGGGGACAGGCCCAAGCGCTGAAGCTTTCTTT
CDR3aa: CATKEGTGPSAEAFF

j_gene: TRBJ1-1
d_gene: .
abundance: few
v_gene: TRBV7-2
CDR3nt: TGTGCCAGCAGCTTACACAGCACCAACACTGAAGCTTTCTTT
CDR3aa: CASSLHSTNTEAFF

j_gene: TRBJ2-3
d_gene: TRBD2
abundance: many
v_gene: TRBV7-2
CDR3nt: TGTGCCAGCAGCTTTAGCCCCACAGGACTAGCGGGGCCTAGCACAGATACGCAGTATTTT
CDR3aa: CASSFSPTGLAGPSTDTQYF

j_gene: TRBJ1-4
d_gene: .
abundance: .
v_gene: TRBV4-1
CDR3nt: TGCGCCAGCAGCCAAGAAGGCAGTTTGGGAGAAAAACTGTTTTTT
CDR3aa: CASSQEGSLGEKLFF

j_gene: TRBJ1-1
d_gene: .
abundance: .
v_gene: TRBV6-6
CDR3nt: TGTGCCAGCAGTTACCGGGTCAGCACTGAAGCTTTCTTT
CDR3aa: CASSYRVSTEAFF

j_gene: TRBJ2-3
d_gene: .
abundance: few
v_gene: TRBV18
CDR3nt: TGTGCCAGCTCACCGGACAGCCCCGTCACAGATACGCAGTATTTT
CDR3aa: CASSPDSPVTDTQYF

j_gene: TRBJ2-1
d_gene: .
abundance: .
v_gene: TRBV7-9
CDR3nt: TGTGCCAGCAGCTGGTCAGGGGTCGTCAGTGAGCAGTTCTTC
CDR3aa: CASSWSGVVSEQFF

j_gene: TRBJ1-4
d_gene: .
abundance: few
v_gene: TRBV30
CDR3nt: TGTGCCTGGAGCGCTCATGAAAAACTGTTTTTT
CDR3aa: CAWSAHEKLFF

j_gene: TRBJ2-5
d_gene: .
abundance: few
v_gene: TRBV4-1
CDR3nt: TGCGCCAGCAGCCAAGTTGCTAGCTTGTGGTTCCAGTACTTC
CDR3aa: CASSQVASLWFQYF